This T cell receptor beta chain was captured by sequencing in a study of blood T cell repertoires in COVID-19. At the level of the study: T cells, B-cell-depleted T cells, or PBMCs supplied cDNA or gDNA.

Self-reported history from a screening survey and questionnaire set each donor's cohort. Germline V CDR1 and CDR2: MGHRA, YSYEKL. The CDR3 length is 15 residues. Germline trimming cut 1 base from V and 5 bases from J; bases unmatched to any gene: 4. Sequenced by immunoSEQ multiplex PCR; TCRdb stores in-frame clones only, minus some. The sample comprises around 190,000 clones, approximately 88% of which are singletons, and 9% to 12% rests with the top ten. The chain couples TRBV4-1 to TRBJ1-2, with 10 bases lining up with TRBD1. The source of this sequence is a man aged 18-30 years with acute COVID-19. Sequenced sample: PBMCs or T cells enriched from blood (not recorded which). The CDR3 is CASSQVGGQGYGYTF. The CDR3 nucleotides are TGCGCCAGCAGCCAAGTCGGGGGACAGGGGTATGGCTACACCTTC.